Detailed here is one T cell receptor beta chain. The table lists this clone with a few counts. Its antigen specificity is not known. No quality values exist for individual bases; no much larger clone is one base distant. The sample belongs to a study of beta chain features in type 1 diabetes (dated 2018 in TCRdb). Turning to the overall study: Mean age, gender distribution, total cell number and subset yield were not different between patients and healthy donors. A total of 107,917,701 sorted cells were examined across all samples, and a strong correlation was observed between cell number per subset and RNA yield. The study compared TCRB repertoires of sorted circulating CD4+ T cell subsets between recently diagnosed type 1 diabetes patients and matched healthy donors. Regulatory and stem cell-like memory subsets were obtained from only 8 patients and roughly 8 healthy donors, while naive and central memory subsets were obtained from all 30 or so donors.

The CDR1 and CDR2 encoded by the germline V gene are SGHRS and YFSETQ. V was cut back by 5 bases and J by 0 bases, leaving a gap of 11 bases between them. From the cysteine through the phenylalanine, the CDR3 covers 14 amino acids. Only CDR3 DNA remains: 42 bases, in frame from the first base. The paper as a whole reports these results and caveats: Type 1 diabetes patients showed a moderate but significant shortening of TCRB CDR3 length in all four CD4+ subsets. Naive, central memory and regulatory TCRB repertoires appeared to be more alike among patients than among healthy donors. Because cDNA was sequenced instead of genomic DNA, highly expressing activated cells could be over-represented, though the groups showed no difference in activation or CD3 levels. At VDJ recombination sites, type 1 diabetes patients had fewer insertions and more deleted nucleotides, which implies abnormalities in thymic rearrangement. HLA sub-analyses involved small numbers of individuals, so any influence of HLA type on TCRB rearrangement remained unresolved. PCR might favor shorter templates, but patient and control samples were amplified and corrected together, so any skew would affect both groups equally.

The entire isolated RNA was reverse transcribed using the High Capacity cDNA Reverse Transcription Kit, and thus expressed TCRB transcripts were sequenced. Naive, central memory and regulatory T cell samples underwent deep immunoSEQ sequencing, averaging about 3.3 million total reads per sample. After sorted cells were lysed in RLT buffer, RNA was extracted with DNase-treated RNeasy Micro or Mini kits, with the choice depending on cell number. To prevent cross-contamination, each cell subset was processed individually, whereas patient and healthy donor samples were processed jointly. Using the immunoSEQ multiplex PCR, TCRB sequences were amplified from cDNA into 87-bp fragments spanning the CDR3 region. Sequencing of the amplicons was done on the Illumina HiSeq platform. The paper's data handling went like this. PCR bias was computationally corrected using synthetic template baselines, reads within Hamming distance 2 were collapsed, and singletons that could not be merged were discarded. Reads were aligned to IMGT to assign V, D and J genes, CDR3 length, and insertions or deletions at six rearrangement sites. Clonotype counts were normalized to sorted cell number within each subset before computing true diversity and Gini coefficients with the tcR R package. The overlap coefficient, calculated on TCRB nucleotide sequences, was used to measure repertoire sharing. As stored in TCRdb, this immuneACCESS dataset retains in-frame rearrangements with V and J assigned. A fraction of the clones does not appear; measured against another copy, unresolved V genes explain less than half of the discrepancy, and the remainder lacks a known reason. V and J calls and clone size are those listed in that table; D and trimming were worked out from the DNA. Here the sample has 150,000 to 180,000 clones; about 8.1% occur a single time. The ten largest clones add up to approximately 0.69% of the sample.

Each donor gave one peripheral blood draw, about 110 mL on average, collected into heparinised tubes. A BD FACSAria II and a panel including CD45RO, CCR7, CD25, CD127, CD95 and CD27 were used to sort naive, central memory, regulatory and stem cell-like memory CD4+ T cells. All sorted populations exceeded 95% purity. PBMCs were isolated immediately by Lymphoprep density gradient centrifugation and stained directly without culture. Samples were stained and sorted in pairs, with one healthy donor and one patient per experiment, so that batch effects were minimized. The source is a man aged 18 to 29 in good health. Recombination joined TRBV5-1 with TRBJ1-1; matching of 5 bases hints at TRBD1 as the D gene. Sequenced: central memory CD4+ T cells from blood. The CDR3 reads CASRRDSMNTEAFF. The DNA is as follows: TGCGCCAGCAGACGCGACAGTATGAACACTGAAGCTTTCTTT. With all but the CDR3 taken from the reference TRBV5-1 and TRBJ1-1 genes, the full variable domain is: KAGVTQTPRYLIKTRGQQVTLSCSPISGHRSVSWYQQTPGQGLQFLFEYFSETQRNKGNFPGRFSGRQFSNSRSEMNVSTLELGDSALYLCASRRDSMNTEAFFGQGTRLTVV.